This TCR beta chain came from a study of shared clonotypes between healthy human individuals. This was a deep-level run. In replicate PCRs of sorted subsets, approximately 210 ng DNA, approximately 32,000 T cell genomes, was used. Assay used: immunoSEQ multiplex PCR; TCRdb lists only in-frame clones, some missing. The sample lists 2.3 million or so clones; 93% were seen once. CDR3 length: 15 residues. The V and J ends lost 0 bases and 3 bases, in that order; junction bases with no gene match: 4. The V gene's germline CDR1 is SGHTA and CDR2 FQGNSA. General observations from the study: Generally, naive subsets came out with larger estimated richness than memory subsets.

This clone was observed once. Its specificity is unknown. This clonotype was sampled from a young man in good health. Some clones in this sample may be carry-over from other donors' samples. V usage is TRBV7-2 and J usage is TRBJ2-7; TRBD2 matches at 8 bases. The sequenced sample was naive CD4+ T cells from PBMCs. Subset noted: CD45RA+ positively selected. The CDR3 sequence is CASSLALAGGYEQYF. CDR3 nucleotide sequence: TGTGCCAGCAGCTTAGCCCTAGCGGGTGGCTACGAGCAGTACTTC.